The clone carrying this TCR beta chain has ten or more counts. The V end lost 2 bases, the J end lost 2 bases, and 15 bases lay between the germline ends. Germline V CDR1 and CDR2: MNHNY, SVGAGI (reference sequence). The CDR3 length is 16 residues. A second PCR, run for about 6 to 11 cycles, used a sample-barcoded 5' primer plus a J-beta primer mix. TCRdb re-analysed the 5' RACE reads in MiXCR, keeping a single row per CDR3 protein. The sample has around 900,000 distinct CDR3 sequences; about 28% are singletons. This sample stems from a study of blood T cells in healthy people across ages. The chain employs TRBV6-6 and TRBJ2-5; a weak D match, TRBD1 (6 bases). The source of this sequence is a woman aged 80 or over in good health. Material for sequencing was blood. CDR3 residues: CASSYGRTVTQETQYF. CDR3 sequence (DNA): TGTGCCAGCAGTTACGGTCGGACAGTAACTCAAGAGACCCAGTACTTC.